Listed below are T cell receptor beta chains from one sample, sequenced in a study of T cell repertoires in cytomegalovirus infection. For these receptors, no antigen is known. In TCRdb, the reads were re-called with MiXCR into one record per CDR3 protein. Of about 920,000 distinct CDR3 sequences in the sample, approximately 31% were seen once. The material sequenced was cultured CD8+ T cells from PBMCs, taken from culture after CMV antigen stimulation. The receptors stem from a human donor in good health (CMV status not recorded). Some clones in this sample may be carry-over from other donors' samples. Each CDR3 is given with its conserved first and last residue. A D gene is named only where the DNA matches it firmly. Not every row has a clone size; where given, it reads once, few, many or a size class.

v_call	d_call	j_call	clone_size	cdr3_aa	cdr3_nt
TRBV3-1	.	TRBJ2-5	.	CASTRDGGPQETQYF	TGTGCCAGCACCCGAGACGGGGGTCCTCAAGAGACCCAGTACTTC
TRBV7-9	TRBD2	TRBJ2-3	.	CASSAYRLAGERDTQYF	TGTGCCAGCAGCGCCTACCGACTAGCCGGGGAGAGAGATACGCAGTATTTT
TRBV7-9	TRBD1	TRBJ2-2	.	CASSSWGQGTGKLFF	TGTGCCAGCAGCTCCTGGGGACAGGGAACCGGGAAGCTGTTTTTT
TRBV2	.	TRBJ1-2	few	CASRYRVYGYTF	TGTGCCAGCAGGTACAGGGTCTATGGCTACACCTTC
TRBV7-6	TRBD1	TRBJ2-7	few	CASSSDRAEYEQYF	TGTGCCAGCAGCTCCGACAGGGCCGAATACGAGCAGTACTTC
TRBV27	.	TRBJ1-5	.	CASSFGRGNQPQHF	TGTGCCAGCAGTTTCGGGCGGGGGAATCAGCCCCAGCATTTT
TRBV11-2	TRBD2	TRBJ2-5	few	CASSLPSGLAEQETQYF	TGTGCCAGCAGCCTACCCTCCGGACTAGCGGAACAAGAGACCCAGTACTTC
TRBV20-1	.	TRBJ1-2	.	CSARDSHLEGGYGYTF	TGCAGTGCTAGAGATTCCCACCTTGAGGGTGGGTATGGCTACACCTTC
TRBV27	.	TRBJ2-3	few	CASSPGVSTDTQYF	TGTGCCAGCAGTCCAGGGGTTAGCACAGATACGCAGTATTTT
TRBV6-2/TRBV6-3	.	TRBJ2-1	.	CASSFPEGGQNEQFF	TGTGCCAGCAGTTTCCCTGAGGGGGGGCAGAATGAGCAGTTCTTC
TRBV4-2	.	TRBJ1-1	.	CASSPNGAEITEAFF	TGTGCCAGCAGCCCAAACGGGGCGGAGATCACTGAAGCTTTCTTT
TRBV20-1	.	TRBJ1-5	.	CSVLQDWSQPQHF	TGCAGTGTTTTACAGGACTGGAGTCAGCCCCAGCATTTT